The entry that follows covers one T cell receptor (beta chain) sequence. Its antigen is currently unknown. The sample comes from a study of CD8 T cells in ankylosing spondylitis. Study observations and caveats: Seemingly distinctive of ankylosing spondylitis blood was a TCR beta motif formed by eight highly homologous variants.

TCRdb passed the 5' RACE reads through MiXCR, listing each CDR3 protein once. The data hold fewer than 750,000 distinct CDR3 sequences, with roughly 19% observed a single time. The receptor was derived from a male donor with ankylosing spondylitis. What was sequenced was blood, either unsorted or a sorted T cell fraction (not recorded which).

In nucleotides, the CDR3 is TGTGCCAGCAGTAGAACAGGGCTTGAAAAACTGTTTTTT. It specifies CASSRTGLEKLFF. The V and J genes are TRBV25-1 and TRBJ1-4; D may be TRBD1 (6 bases). Trimming pared 5 bases from V and 7 bases from J, leaving 11 bases between. The germline gives CDR1 MGHDK, CDR2 SYGVNS. The CDR3 length is 13 residues.